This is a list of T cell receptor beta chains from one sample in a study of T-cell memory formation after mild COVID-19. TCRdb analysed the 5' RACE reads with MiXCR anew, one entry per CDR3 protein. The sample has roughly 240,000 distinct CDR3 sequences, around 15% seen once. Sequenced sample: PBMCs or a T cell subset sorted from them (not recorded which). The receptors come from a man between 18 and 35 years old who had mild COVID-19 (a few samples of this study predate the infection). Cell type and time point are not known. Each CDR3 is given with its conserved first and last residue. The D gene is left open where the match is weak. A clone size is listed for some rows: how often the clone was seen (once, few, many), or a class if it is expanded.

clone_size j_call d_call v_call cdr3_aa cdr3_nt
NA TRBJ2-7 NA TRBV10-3 CAISEPGSGGNEQYF TGTGCCATCAGTGAGCCTGGGTCTGGTGGAAACGAGCAGTACTTC
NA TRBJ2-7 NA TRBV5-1 CASRLLGPRDEQYF TGCGCCAGCAGACTCTTGGGACCGAGAGACGAGCAGTACTTC
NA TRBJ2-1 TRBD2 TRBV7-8 CASSQSTSGIDEQFF TGTGCCAGCAGCCAGTCGACTAGCGGAATAGATGAGCAGTTCTTC
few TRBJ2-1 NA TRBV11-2 CASSLLGVEQFF TGTGCCAGCAGCTTACTAGGGGTCGAGCAGTTCTTC
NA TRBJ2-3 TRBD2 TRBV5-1 CATGIGLASDTQYF TGCGCCACTGGGATCGGACTAGCATCAGATACGCAGTATTTT
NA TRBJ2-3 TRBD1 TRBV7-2 CASSSRMGQGWDTQYF TGTGCCAGCAGCTCGAGAATGGGACAGGGTTGGGATACGCAGTATTTT
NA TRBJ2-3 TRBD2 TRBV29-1 CSVVLAGAGDTQYF TGCAGCGTTGTCCTAGCGGGGGCGGGAGATACGCAGTATTTT
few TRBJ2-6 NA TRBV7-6 CASSPFQGISGANVLTF TGTGCCAGCAGCCCCTTCCAGGGGATATCTGGGGCCAACGTCCTGACTTTC
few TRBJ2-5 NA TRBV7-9 CASSWEVLQETQYF TGTGCCAGCAGCTGGGAGGTACTTCAAGAGACCCAGTACTTC
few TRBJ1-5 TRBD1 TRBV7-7 CAPRRDSSNQPQHF TGTGCGCCCCGGAGGGACAGTAGCAATCAGCCCCAGCATTTT
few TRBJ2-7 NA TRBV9 CASSAHPGGYEQYF TGTGCCAGCAGCGCCCACCCTGGGGGCTACGAGCAGTACTTC
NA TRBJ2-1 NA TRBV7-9 CASSLRDGSYNEQFF TGTGCCAGCAGCTTAAGGGACGGATCCTACAATGAGCAGTTCTTC
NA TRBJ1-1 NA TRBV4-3 CASSQAHSMNTEAFF TGCGCCAGCAGCCAAGCACACAGCATGAACACTGAAGCTTTCTTT
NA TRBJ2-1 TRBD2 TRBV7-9 CASSRPAGGSSYNEQFF TGTGCCAGCAGCCGCCCGGCGGGGGGGAGCTCCTACAATGAGCAGTTCTTC
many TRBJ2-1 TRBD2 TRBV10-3 CAMSSGIYNEQFF TGTGCCATGTCTAGCGGGATTTACAATGAGCAGTTCTTC
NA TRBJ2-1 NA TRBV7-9 CASRPRVGAPFF TGTGCCAGTCGACCAAGGGTAGGGGCACCGTTCTTC
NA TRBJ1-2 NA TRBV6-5 CASSIRGPRYGYTF TGTGCCAGCAGCATCAGGGGCCCCCGCTATGGCTACACCTTC
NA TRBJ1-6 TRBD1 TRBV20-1 CSADADTGQDQPLHF TGCAGTGCCGACGCCGACACGGGACAGGATCAACCCCTCCACTTT
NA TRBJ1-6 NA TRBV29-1 CSVRDGSGPYNSPLHF TGCAGCGTCCGGGACGGGTCCGGTCCCTATAATTCACCCCTCCACTTT
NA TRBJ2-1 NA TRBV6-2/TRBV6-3 CASSFGRGPSADYNEQFF TGTGCCAGCAGTTTCGGGCGGGGGCCGTCAGCAGACTACAATGAGCAGTTCTTC
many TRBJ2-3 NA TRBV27 CASRLADSTDTQYF TGTGCCAGCAGATTAGCGGATAGCACAGATACGCAGTATTTT
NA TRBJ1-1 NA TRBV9 CASSVESGDRLNTEAFF TGTGCCAGCAGCGTAGAGTCCGGGGACCGATTGAACACTGAAGCTTTCTTT
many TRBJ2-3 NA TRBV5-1 CASSVDPAGTDTQYF TGCGCCAGCAGCGTAGACCCAGCCGGCACAGATACGCAGTATTTT
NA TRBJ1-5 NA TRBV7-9 CASSLSDLQPQHF TGTGCCAGCAGCCTGTCGGATCTCCAGCCCCAGCATTTT
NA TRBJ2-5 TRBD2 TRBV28 CASSLASGDGTQYF TGTGCCAGCAGTTTGGCTAGCGGGGATGGGACCCAGTACTTC
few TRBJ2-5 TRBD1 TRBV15 CATSIGTGRDQYF TGTGCCACCAGCATAGGGACAGGCAGGGACCAGTACTTC
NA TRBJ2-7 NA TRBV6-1 CASRPPHSYEQYF TGTGCCAGCAGGCCTCCACACTCCTACGAGCAGTACTTC
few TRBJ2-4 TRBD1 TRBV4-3 CASSQERRKGARRNIQYF TGCGCCAGCAGCCAAGAAAGGAGAAAGGGGGCGAGGAGGAACATTCAGTACTTC
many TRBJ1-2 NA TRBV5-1 CASSLGSLHTF TGCGCCAGCAGCTTGGGCAGCCTACACACCTTC
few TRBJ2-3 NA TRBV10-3 CAISESRAGQGSTDTQYF TGTGCCATCAGTGAGTCGAGGGCTGGGCAGGGGTCCACAGATACGCAGTATTTT
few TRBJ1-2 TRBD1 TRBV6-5 CASRRTGSHGYTF TGTGCCAGCAGGCGGACAGGGTCGCATGGCTACACCTTC
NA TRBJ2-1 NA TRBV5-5 CASSSTWSSYNEQFF TGTGCCAGCAGCTCCACTTGGTCCTCCTACAATGAGCAGTTCTTC
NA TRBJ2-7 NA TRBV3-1 CASSRESSYEQYF TGTGCCAGCAGTCGGGAAAGCTCCTACGAGCAGTACTTC
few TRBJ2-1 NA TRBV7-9 CASSLRGTNEQFF TGTGCCAGCAGCCTCAGGGGTACTAATGAGCAGTTCTTC
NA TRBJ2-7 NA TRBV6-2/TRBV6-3 CASSWDPLSYEQYF TGTGCCAGCAGTTGGGACCCCCTCTCCTACGAGCAGTACTTC
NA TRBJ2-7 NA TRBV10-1 CASSESAVGGYEQYF TGCGCCAGCAGTGAATCGGCGGTGGGAGGTTACGAGCAGTACTTC
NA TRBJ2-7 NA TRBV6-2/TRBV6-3 CASTSGPRGYEQYF TGTGCCAGCACCTCTGGACCTAGGGGCTACGAGCAGTACTTC